This T cell receptor (beta chain) appears in the sequencing data of a study of radiotherapy plus CTLA-4 blockade in lung cancer. Study overall: Overall, roughly 18% of patients showed an objective response, while over 25% attained disease control.

Profiling relied on immunoSEQ multiplex PCR, and the TCRdb table lists in-frame clones only, not all of them. The data show some 70,000 clones, over 80% seen once. The V segment lost 4 bases and the J segment 7 bases; nucleotides outside the gene matches: 11. The CDR3 is 15 residues long. Germline CDR1 and CDR2: SGDLS and YYNGEE. The starting material was peripheral blood, obtained from a patient treated with radiotherapy plus ipilimumab. The chain carries TRBV9 and TRBJ2-1; 7 bases match TRBD1. The TCR was taken from a human donor with non-small cell lung cancer who had a partial response to radiotherapy plus ipilimumab. CDR3 sequence: CASSPNTGAGNEQFF. The CDR3 nucleotides read TGTGCCAGCAGCCCCAACACAGGGGCCGGGAATGAGCAGTTCTTC.